This T cell receptor beta chain was sequenced for a study of blood T cell repertoires in COVID-19. The CDR3 runs to 15 residues. J was trimmed by 0 bases and V by 6 bases; bases with no gene match: 5. The V gene's germline CDR1 is MNHEY and CDR2 SVGAGI. Data came from immunoSEQ multiplex PCR; TCRdb stores just in-frame clones and leaves some out. The table includes around 100,000 clones, around four fifths detected once. The chain employs TRBV6-5 and TRBJ2-1, with TRBD2 identical over 7 bases. The specimen sequenced was peripheral blood. The sequence was collected from a man between 65 and 79 years old with active or convalescent COVID-19. CDR3 residues: CASRKKRGSYNEQFF. The CDR3 DNA is TGTGCCAGCAGGAAGAAGCGGGGCTCCTACAATGAGCAGTTCTTC.